The present T cell receptor (beta chain) was sequenced within a study of shared clonotypes between healthy human individuals. Study-level points and caveats: In general, naive subsets displayed greater estimated richness than memory subsets did.

The germline CDR1 and CDR2 sequences are SGHTA and FQGNSA. V gave up 0 bases and J gave up 7 bases; unmatched junction bases: 9. The CDR3 contains 15 residues. Across several immunoSEQ plates, the genomic DNA of each subset was split evenly. Tens of thousands of T cell genomes (around 190 ng DNA) went into each sorted-subset replicate. Original handling: ImmunoSEQ junction-only sequences lacked quality scores, so their filtering differed. The protocol was immunoSEQ multiplex PCR, while the TCRdb copy is restricted to in-frame clones and leaves out a portion. The DNA gave D and trimming, while V, J and clone size come from that table. The table shows approximately 2,300,000 clones, with 85% to 95% occurring only once. About this clone itself: Its antigen remains unknown.

Source material: naive CD4+ T cells from PBMCs. Subset indicated: CD45RA+ positively selected. The TCR originated in a man younger than 35 in good health. Some clones in this sample may be carry-over from other donors' samples. The chain joins TRBV7-2 to TRBJ2-7, with TRBD2 matching over 7 bases. The CDR3 DNA reads TGTGCCAGCAGCTTAGCGTATGCGGGAGTTGAAGAGCAGTACTTC. Amino acids: CASSLAYAGVEEQYF.